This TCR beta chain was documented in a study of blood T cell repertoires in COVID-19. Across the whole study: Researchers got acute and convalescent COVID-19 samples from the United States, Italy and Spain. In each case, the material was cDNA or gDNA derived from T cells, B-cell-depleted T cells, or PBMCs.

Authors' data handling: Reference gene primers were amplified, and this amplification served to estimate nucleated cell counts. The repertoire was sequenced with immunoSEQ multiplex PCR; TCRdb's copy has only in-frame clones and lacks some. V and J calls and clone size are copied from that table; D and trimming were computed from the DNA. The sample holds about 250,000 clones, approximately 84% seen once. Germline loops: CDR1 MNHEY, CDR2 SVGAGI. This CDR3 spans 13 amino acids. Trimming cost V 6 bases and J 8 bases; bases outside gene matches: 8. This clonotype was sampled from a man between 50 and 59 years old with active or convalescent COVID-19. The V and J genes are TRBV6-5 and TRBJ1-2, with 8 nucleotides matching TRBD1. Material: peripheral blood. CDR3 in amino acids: CASSRTGTSGYTF. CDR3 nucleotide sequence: TGTGCCAGCAGCCGGACAGGGACGTCCGGCTACACCTTC.